The clone carrying this TCR beta chain is large within its sample. Its antigen is still unknown. This record belongs to a study of immune heterogeneity within non-small cell lung tumors. Study-level information: There was 1 tumor not otherwise specified, along with some 11 non-squamous carcinomas and a few squamous cell carcinomas. Study-wide results and limits: T-cell receptor beta clonotypes at high frequency differed largely between individual patients. Identical dominant CDR3 beta clonotypes recurred across a patient's tumor sites, together with site-unique high-frequency clones.

As template, the study used bulk tumor genomic DNA at roughly 600 ng per sample. Taken during surgery, several biopsies per primary tumor were spaced as far apart as possible within the tumor mass. Newly diagnosed with untreated non-small cell lung cancer, the patients underwent curative surgery. Surgery with curative intent was being performed on the donors, who were newly diagnosed non-small cell lung cancer patients. Amplifying TCR beta CDR3 involved multiplex PCR carried out with 32 V and 13 J primers. TCRdb re-called the multiplex PCR reads with MiXCR, one entry per CDR3 protein. This repertoire shows about 2,000 distinct CDR3 sequences, about 35% found once; its top ten account for about a quarter. The CDR3 spans 15 residues. Looked up from germline, CDR1 is KGHDR and CDR2 is SFDVKD. Deletions cut 8 bases from V and 5 bases from J, with 20 bases between.

The sequenced material came from lung tumor tissue. This clonotype originated in a man aged 70 or older with non-small cell lung cancer. The chain joins TRBV24-1 to TRBJ1-2; D is unclear. CDR3 in amino acids: CATKTAPRSGYGYTF. CDR3 bases: TGTGCCACCAAAACCGCACCTCGCAGCGGATATGGCTACACCTTC.